What follows is one TCR beta chain and its context. The source of the sample is a study of blood T cell repertoires in COVID-19. Overall study context: Sources were T cells, B-cell-depleted T cells, or PBMCs; the material itself was cDNA or gDNA.

There are 13 residues in the CDR3. Germline V gives CDR1 LNHDA, CDR2 SQIVND (reference sequence). V lost 9 bases and J 3 bases, leaving 13 bases between the germline ends. Seattle patient enrollment occurred during active infection, with longitudinal follow-up thereafter. The authors' processing: Reference gene primer amplification gave nucleated cell count estimates. Sequencing used immunoSEQ multiplex PCR; TCRdb keeps in-frame clones, though not all of them. For V, J and clone size, that table is used; D and trimming come from the DNA. This table has about 190,000 clones, 82% appearing once. The sequenced sample was peripheral blood. The rearrangement uses TRBV19 and TRBJ2-3, with D perhaps TRBD2 (6 bases). This receptor was obtained from a woman aged 55-75 years with COVID-19, enrolled during active disease. CDR3 DNA sequence: TGTGCCAGCGGACTACCGGGGACAGATACGCAGTATTTT. This gives the protein CASGLPGTDTQYF.